This note documents a single T cell receptor (beta chain) sequence. Under the authors' procedure: Amplification with reference gene primers provided the estimates of nucleated cell counts. Profiled with immunoSEQ multiplex PCR; TCRdb holds only in-frame clones, not every one. D and trimming come from the DNA, and the V and J calls and clone size come from that table. Among 110,000 or so clones, 90% were seen once, and the ten largest hold about 1.1%. This sample was included in a study of blood T cell repertoires in COVID-19. Study-wide context: Sites in the United States, Italy and Spain provided acute and convalescent COVID-19 samples. Sample material is recorded as cDNA or gDNA derived from T cells, B-cell-depleted T cells, or PBMCs.

The receptor's source is a human donor in a cohort sampled during active COVID-19. The sequencing input was peripheral blood.

The CDR3 bases are TGTGCCAGTAGGGTGACAGCTATGAACACTGAAGCTTTCTTT. Translation gives CASRVTAMNTEAFF. The chain has TRBV19 and TRBJ1-1; maybe TRBD1 (5 bases). The CDR3 is made up of 14 amino acids. V dropped 6 bases and J dropped 0 bases, with 11 bases sitting between them. Germline lookup yields CDR1 LNHDA and CDR2 SQIVND (reference sequence).